The clone carrying this T cell receptor (beta chain) was observed at least ten times. Its antigen remains unknown. The CDR3 has 14 residues. Germline-derived CDR1 and CDR2 are SGHVS and FQNEAQ. With 5 bases removed from V and 4 bases from J, the gap between germline ends came to 14 bases. This record comes from a study of regulatory T cells in long-lasting Graves disease. The time point was: newly diagnosed GD, antithyroid drugs for less than 3 months. From PBMCs, RNA was extracted and then used to make the TCR library. Study-level points and caveats: Peripheral blood was the sole material, not thyroid tissue. TRBV28, TRBJ1-2 and TRBJ2-5 emerged as the favored segments in persistent disease.

Arm-PCR of CDR3 regions with iRepertoire HTBI primers generated TCR beta libraries. Via MiXCR, TCRdb re-called the multiplex PCR reads, giving one row per CDR3 protein. The table records 240,000 or so distinct CDR3 sequences, 20% to 25% of them present only once. The TCR originated in a female donor with Graves disease. Sequencing used peripheral blood mononuclear cells (PBMCs), obtained at new diagnosis, from a patient treated with antithyroid drugs. The chain links TRBV7-8 to TRBJ1-1, with unresolved D. Written as DNA, the CDR3 is TGTGCCAGCAGCGCCCGGGATAAAGGCACTGAAGCTTTCTTT. The encoded protein is CASSARDKGTEAFF.